The subject of this entry is one T cell receptor (beta chain). Its matching antigen is unknown. This sample's TCRbeta library carried unique molecular identifier barcodes. MiXCR was run by TCRdb on the PCR reads, yielding one entry per CDR3 protein. Here the sample spans 300,000 to 350,000 distinct CDR3 sequences, approximately 20% being singletons. This specimen belongs to a study of T-cell reconstitution after alpha-beta-depleted transplantation in children. Study-wide points: Counts and diversity of T cells one year after transplant came mostly from newly produced T cells. Several patients had high TCRbeta diversity at day 60; it came from surviving recipient T cells and thymic progenitors. After transplant, at about two months, alpha-beta T cells were reportedly derived from several hundred expanded graft clones.

The CDR3 length is 13 residues. Germline CDR1 and CDR2: MNHEY and SMNVEV (reference sequence). V was pared by 5 bases and J by 6 bases, with 13 bases between. The specimen was PBMCs, mostly from graft donor cells, collected 180 days after TCRalphabeta/CD19-depleted stem cell transplant. The chain is built from TRBV27 and TRBJ1-1; a weak D match, TRBD1 (5 bases). This clonotype originated in a male patient under 18 who had a stem cell transplant for acute lymphoblastic leukemia, so the T cells may come from the graft donor. The CDR3 sequence is CASSITRGAEAFF. DNA of the CDR3: TGTGCCAGCAGTATCACACGGGGGGCTGAAGCTTTCTTT.